This TCR beta chain stems from a study of cytomegalovirus exposure and HLA in healthy donors. About the study: Earlier work reported approximately 110 million unique TCR beta sequences from approximately 180 million T cells.

Points on this clone: What it binds is not known.

The ends lost 0 bases at V and 3 bases at J; junction bases unmatched: 9. Germline values: CDR1 SGHDN, CDR2 FVKESK. The CDR3 covers 17 residues. General study findings and limits: CMV antigen specificity was confirmed in vitro for a few CMV-associated chains. Some TCR beta chains (roughly 160 of them) were listed as cytomegalovirus-associated.

The PCR made use of 60 Vbeta and 13 Jbeta primers. Source study methods: In a later analysis, of around 85 million unique beta chains, about 10 million appeared in at least two donors. Here immunoSEQ multiplex PCR was the method, and the copy in TCRdb shows in-frame clones only, minus some. V and J calls and clone size follow that table, whereas D and trimming were derived from the DNA. The sample table sets out roughly 110,000 clones. The sample was PBMCs. J is TRBJ2-7 and V is TRBV14, with 9 bases matching TRBD2. This TCR came from a man aged 40-55 years in good health and CMV-seropositive. Here the CDR3 DNA reads TGTGCCAGCAGCCAAGAGGGGCTAGCGGGAAGACTCTACGAGCAGTACTTC. Translation: CASSQEGLAGRLYEQYF.